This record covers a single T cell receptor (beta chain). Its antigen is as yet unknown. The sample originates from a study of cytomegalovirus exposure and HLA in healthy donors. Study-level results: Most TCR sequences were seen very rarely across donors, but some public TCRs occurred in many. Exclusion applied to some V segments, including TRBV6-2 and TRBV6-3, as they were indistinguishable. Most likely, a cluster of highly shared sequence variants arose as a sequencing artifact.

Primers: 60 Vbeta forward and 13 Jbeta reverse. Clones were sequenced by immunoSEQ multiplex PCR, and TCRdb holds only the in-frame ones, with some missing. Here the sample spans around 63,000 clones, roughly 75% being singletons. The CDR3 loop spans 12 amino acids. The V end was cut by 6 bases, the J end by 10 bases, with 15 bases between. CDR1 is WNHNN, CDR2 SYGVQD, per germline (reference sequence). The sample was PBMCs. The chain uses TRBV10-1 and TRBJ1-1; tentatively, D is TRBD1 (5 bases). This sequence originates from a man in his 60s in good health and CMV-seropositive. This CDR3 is CASRGEGGRAFF. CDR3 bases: TGCGCCAGCAGGGGGGAAGGAGGGAGAGCTTTCTTT.